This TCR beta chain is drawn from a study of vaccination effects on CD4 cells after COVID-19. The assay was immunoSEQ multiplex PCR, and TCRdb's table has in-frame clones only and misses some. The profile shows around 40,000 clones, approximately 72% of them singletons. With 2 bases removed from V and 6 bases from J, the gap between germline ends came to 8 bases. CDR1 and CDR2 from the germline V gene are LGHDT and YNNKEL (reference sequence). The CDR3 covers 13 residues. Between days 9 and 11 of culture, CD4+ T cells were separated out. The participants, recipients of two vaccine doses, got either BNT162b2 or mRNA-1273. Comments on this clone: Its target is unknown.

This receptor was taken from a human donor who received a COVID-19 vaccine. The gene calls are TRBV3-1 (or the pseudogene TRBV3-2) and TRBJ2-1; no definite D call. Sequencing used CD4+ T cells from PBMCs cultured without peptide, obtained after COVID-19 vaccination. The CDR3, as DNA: TGTGCCAGCAGCCAAAACCCTAGCAATGAGCAGTTCTTC. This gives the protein CASSQNPSNEQFF.